This T cell receptor (beta chain) stems from a study of blood T cell repertoires in COVID-19. Study in general: Samples of COVID-19 (acute and convalescent) were obtained from the United States, Italy and Spain. Sample material is recorded as cDNA or gDNA derived from T cells, B-cell-depleted T cells, or PBMCs.

The CDR3 loop spans 16 amino acids. The V gene lost 1 base and the J gene lost 0 bases, with 10 bases spanning the gap. Per germline, CDR1 SGHKS and CDR2 YYEKEE (reference sequence). Authors' methods: Nucleated cell counts were estimated from reference gene primer amplification. The assay was immunoSEQ multiplex PCR, and TCRdb's table has in-frame clones only and misses some. From that table come the V and J calls and clone size; the DNA was used to work out D and trimming. The sample lists some 180,000 clones, around 91% occurring once. This clone appeared a few times. The sequenced material came from peripheral blood. The rearrangement uses TRBV5-5 and TRBJ1-4; D not certain. The TCR was taken from a man in his fifties with acute or convalescent COVID-19. The CDR3 coding sequence is TGTGCCAGCAGCTTGTGGTGGGCCGCAACTAATGAAAAACTGTTTTTT. Its translation: CASSLWWAATNEKLFF.